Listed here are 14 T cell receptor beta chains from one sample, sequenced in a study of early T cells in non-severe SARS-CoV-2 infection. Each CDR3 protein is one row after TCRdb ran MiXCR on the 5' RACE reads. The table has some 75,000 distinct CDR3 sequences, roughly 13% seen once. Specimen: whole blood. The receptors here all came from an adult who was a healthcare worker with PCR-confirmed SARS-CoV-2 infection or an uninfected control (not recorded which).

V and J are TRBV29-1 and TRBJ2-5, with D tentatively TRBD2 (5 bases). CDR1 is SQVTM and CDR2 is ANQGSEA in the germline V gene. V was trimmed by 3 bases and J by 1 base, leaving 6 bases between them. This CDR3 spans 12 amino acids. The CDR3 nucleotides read TGCAGCGTTGATGGAGGCCAAGAGACCCAGTACTTC. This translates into CSVDGGQETQYF.

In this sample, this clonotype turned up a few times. In DNA, the CDR3 is TGTGCCAGCTCACCACAGTCGGGGAACACTGAAGCTTTCTTT. Its translation: CASSPQSGNTEAFF. V usage is TRBV18 and J usage is TRBJ1-1, with D unclear. Germline V gives CDR1 KGHSH, CDR2 LQKENI. Trimming stripped 1 base from V and 1 base from J, with 7 bases between. The CDR3 runs to 14 residues.

The CDR3 nucleotides are TGTGCCAGCAGTTACGGCGGGGTGGCTAATGGTGAGCAGTTCTTC. It translates to CASSYGGVANGEQFF. The chain has TRBV6-6 and TRBJ2-1; tentative D call: TRBD2 (6 bases). Deletions cut 2 bases from V and 9 bases from J, with 17 bases between. This CDR3 has 15 residues. Germline-derived CDR1 and CDR2 are MNHNY and SVGAGI (reference sequence).

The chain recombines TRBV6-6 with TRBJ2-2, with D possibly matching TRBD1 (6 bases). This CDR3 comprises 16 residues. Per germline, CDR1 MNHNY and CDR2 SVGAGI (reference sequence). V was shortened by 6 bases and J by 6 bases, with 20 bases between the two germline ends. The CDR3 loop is CASRRPRGGHAGELFF. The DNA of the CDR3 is TGTGCCAGCAGACGTCCCAGGGGTGGACACGCCGGGGAGCTGTTTTTT.

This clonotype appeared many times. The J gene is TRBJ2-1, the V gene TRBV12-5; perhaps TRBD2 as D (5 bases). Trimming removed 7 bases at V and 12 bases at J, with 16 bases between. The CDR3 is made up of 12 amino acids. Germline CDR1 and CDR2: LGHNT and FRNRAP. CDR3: CASADPRGRQFF. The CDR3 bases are TGTGCTAGTGCCGATCCACGGGGTAGGCAGTTCTTC.

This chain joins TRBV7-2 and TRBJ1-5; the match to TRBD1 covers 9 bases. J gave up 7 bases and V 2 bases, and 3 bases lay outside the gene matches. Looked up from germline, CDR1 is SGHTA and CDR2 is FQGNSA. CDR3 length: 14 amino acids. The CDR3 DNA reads TGTGCCAGCAGCTTAAGACAGGGGGACCAGCCCCAGCATTTT. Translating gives CASSLRQGDQPQHF.

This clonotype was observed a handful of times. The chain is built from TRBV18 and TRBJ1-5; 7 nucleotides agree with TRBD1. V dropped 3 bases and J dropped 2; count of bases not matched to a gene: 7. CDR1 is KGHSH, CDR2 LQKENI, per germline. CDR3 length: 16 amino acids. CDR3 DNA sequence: TGTGCCAGCTCACCGGACAGGCGGGTAGGCAATCAGCCCCAGCATTTT. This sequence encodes CASSPDRRVGNQPQHF.

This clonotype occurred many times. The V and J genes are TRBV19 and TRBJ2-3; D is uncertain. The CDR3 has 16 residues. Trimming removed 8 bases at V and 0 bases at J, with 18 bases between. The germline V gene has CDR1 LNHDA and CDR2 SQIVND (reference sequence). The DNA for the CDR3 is TGTGCCAGTTCTCGACACAGATCTTCTAGCACAGATACGCAGTATTTT. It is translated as CASSRHRSSSTDTQYF.

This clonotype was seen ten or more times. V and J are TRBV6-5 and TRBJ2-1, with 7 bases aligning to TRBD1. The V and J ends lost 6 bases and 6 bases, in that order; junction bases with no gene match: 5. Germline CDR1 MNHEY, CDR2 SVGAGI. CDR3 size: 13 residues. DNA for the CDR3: TGTGCCAGCAGAGAAGACAGGGCCAATGAGCAGTTCTTC. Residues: CASREDRANEQFF.

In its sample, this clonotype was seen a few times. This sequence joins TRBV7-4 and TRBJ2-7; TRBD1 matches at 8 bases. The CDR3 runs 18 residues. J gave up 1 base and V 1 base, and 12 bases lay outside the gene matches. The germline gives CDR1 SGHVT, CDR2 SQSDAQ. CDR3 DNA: TGTGCCAGCAGCTTAGTTCCCAGGGGGCCCTCCTATTCCTACGAGCAGTACTTC. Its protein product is CASSLVPRGPSYSYEQYF.

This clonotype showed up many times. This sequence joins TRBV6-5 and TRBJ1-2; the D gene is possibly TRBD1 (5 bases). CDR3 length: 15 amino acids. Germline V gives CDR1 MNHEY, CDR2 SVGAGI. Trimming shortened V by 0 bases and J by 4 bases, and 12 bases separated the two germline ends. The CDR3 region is CASSYSTDDSYGYTF. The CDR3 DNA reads TGTGCCAGCAGTTACTCGACAGACGATAGCTATGGCTACACCTTC.

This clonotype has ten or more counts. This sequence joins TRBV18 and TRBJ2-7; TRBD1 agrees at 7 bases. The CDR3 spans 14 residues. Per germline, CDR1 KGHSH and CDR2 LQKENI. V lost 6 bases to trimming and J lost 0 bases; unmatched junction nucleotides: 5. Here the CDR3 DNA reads TGTGCCAGCTCCCCGACAGGGTTCTCCTACGAGCAGTACTTC. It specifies CASSPTGFSYEQYF.

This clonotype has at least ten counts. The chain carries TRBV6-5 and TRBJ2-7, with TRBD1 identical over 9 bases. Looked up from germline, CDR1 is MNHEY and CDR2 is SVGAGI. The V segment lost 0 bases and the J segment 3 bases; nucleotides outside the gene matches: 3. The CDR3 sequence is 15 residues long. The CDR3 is CASSYSRDRVYEQYF. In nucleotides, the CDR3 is TGTGCCAGCAGTTACTCCCGGGACAGGGTCTACGAGCAGTACTTC.

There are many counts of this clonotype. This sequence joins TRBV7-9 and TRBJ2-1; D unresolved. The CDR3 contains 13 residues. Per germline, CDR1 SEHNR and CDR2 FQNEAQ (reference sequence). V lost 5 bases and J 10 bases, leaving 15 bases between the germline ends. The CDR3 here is CASSPQEFWEQFF. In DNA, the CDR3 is TGTGCCAGCAGCCCCCAAGAGTTCTGGGAGCAGTTCTTC.